This TCR beta chain was documented in a study of T cell responses to AZD1222 COVID-19 vaccine. Study details: Second-dose recipients at about 4 or about 12 weeks were treated as one pooled group. Findings of the study overall: Spike-specific TCR depth and breadth grew after two AZD1222 doses. The sample set comprised mostly white British donors with more females, and clonal diversity was possibly underestimated.

Deletions cut 2 bases from V and 4 bases from J, with 11 bases between. The CDR3 runs to 15 residues. Per germline, CDR1 KGHSH and CDR2 LQKENI. Measured with immunoSEQ multiplex PCR; TCRdb has only the in-frame clones, and not every one. The sample carries 170,000 or so clones, 90% to 95% recorded once. This clone has only one observation. What it binds is not known. This material consisted of peripheral blood, taken on day 0 of AZD1222 vaccination. The chain carries TRBV18 and TRBJ1-4, with D tentatively TRBD1 (6 bases). The TCR originated in an adult in good health. The CDR3 bases are TGTGCCAGCTCACCATCCCGGACAGTTAATGAAAAACTGTTTTTT. Translating gives CASSPSRTVNEKLFF.